This note documents a single T cell receptor beta chain sequence. Its antigen remains unknown. PCR was performed using 60 Vbeta and 13 Jbeta primers. Only in-frame clones appear in the TCRdb table, and some are missing; sequencing was by immunoSEQ multiplex PCR. This sample has 95,000 to 150,000 clones, with 60% to 85% found just once. The entry originates in a study of cytomegalovirus exposure and HLA in healthy donors. Overall study findings and caveats: In a later analysis, TCR association rates varied by HLA locus: DRB1 most, HLA-C fewest. Apart from CMV serostatus, no immune exposure information was available. It is likely that the observed cluster of highly shared sequence variants was a sequencing artifact. Researchers reported that a few CMV-associated chains were confirmed in vitro as CMV antigen-specific.

This receptor was obtained from a woman in her thirties or forties in good health and CMV-seropositive. Specimen: PBMCs.

Written as DNA, the CDR3 is TGTGCCAGCAGCTTCCAGGCCACCCTTAGCACAGATACGCAGTATTTT. Protein product: CASSFQATLSTDTQYF. The rearrangement links TRBV11-2 to TRBJ2-3; D call uncertain. Between the trimmed V and J ends, which lost 3 bases and 0 bases, there was a span of 13 bases. This CDR3 comprises 16 residues. Germline lookup yields CDR1 SGHAT and CDR2 FQNNGV.